The 25 T cell receptor beta chains below come from one sample, sequenced in a study of CD8+ T cells in alopecia areata. Extraction and reverse transcription of RNA yielded cDNA as the sequencing template. Some clones are missing from TCRdb's copy, which holds only in-frame ones; the method was immunoSEQ multiplex PCR. Found here are 180,000 or so clones, 51% of them singletons; the top ten hold around 10%. Treatment indicated: oral pan-JAK inhibitor, 5-10 mg twice daily. Specimen: CD8+ T cells sorted from blood, collected at approximately week 51, from a patient treated with tofacitinib. The source is a human donor with alopecia areata.

This rearrangement joins TRBV5-1 to TRBJ2-7; D call uncertain. The germline V and J ends were trimmed by 1 base and 5 bases, with 7 bases remaining between them. CDR3 length: 12 residues. Per germline, CDR1 SGHRS and CDR2 YFSETQ. This CDR3 reads CASSLRQNEQYF. The CDR3 region has the DNA TGCGCCAGCAGCTTGCGGCAGAACGAGCAGTACTTC.

Only a few counts were recorded for this clone. This chain joins TRBV7-2 and TRBJ1-3, with 7 nucleotides matching TRBD1. The germline V gene encodes CDR1 SGHTA and CDR2 FQGNSA. This CDR3 region has 14 residues. J lost 2 bases, V lost 4 bases, and 2 bases had no gene match. Here the CDR3 DNA reads TGTGCCAGCAGCTCTGGGACAGCTGGAAACACCATATATTTT. It is translated as CASSSGTAGNTIYF.

The chain employs TRBV5-4 and TRBJ2-7; 8 bases are shared with TRBD1. The CDR3 has 13 residues. Germline loops: CDR1 SGHNT, CDR2 YYREEE (reference sequence). The V segment lost 2 bases and the J segment 4 bases; nucleotides outside the gene matches: 2. Written as DNA, the CDR3 is TGTGCCAGCAGCTTACGGACAGGGTACGAGCAGTACTTC. It yields the protein CASSLRTGYEQYF.

This clone was seen a few times. The gene calls are TRBV5-6 and TRBJ1-1; D is perhaps TRBD1 (5 bases). The V gene lost 5 bases and the J gene lost 5 bases, with 13 bases spanning the gap. Per germline, CDR1 SGHDT and CDR2 YYEEEE. The CDR3 spans 13 residues. CDR3 DNA: TGTGCCAGCAGTTCGAGGGGTGTAACTGAAGCTTTCTTT. Amino acid sequence: CASSSRGVTEAFF. Drawing the rest from reference TRBV5-6 and TRBJ1-1, the complete variable domain is DAGVTQSPTHLIKTRGQQVTLRCSPKSGHDTVSWYQQALGQGPQFIFQYYEEEERQRGNFPDRFSGHQFPNYSSELNVNALLLGDSALYLCASSSRGVTEAFFGQGTRLTVV.

This clone was found a few times. CDR3 DNA: TGTGCCAGCAGCTACGGTAGGGGGAACACTGAAGCTTTCTTT. Translating gives CASSYGRGNTEAFF. The rearrangement joins TRBV13 to TRBJ1-1; TRBD1 is a possible D gene (5 bases). CDR1 is PRHDT, CDR2 FYEKMQ, per germline (reference sequence). V lost 4 bases to trimming and J lost 1 base, with 10 bases between them. The CDR3 consists of 14 residues.

DNA of the CDR3: TGTGCCGATGGCAGCATTAACTATGGCTACACCTTC. This translates into CADGSINYGYTF. The chain combines TRBV30 with TRBJ1-2; D gene unclear. CDR1 is GTSNPN, CDR2 SVGIG, per germline (reference sequence). Trimming cost V 8 bases and J 1 base, with 11 bases left between them. This CDR3 has 12 amino acids.

This chain joins TRBV18 and TRBJ2-1; no clear D gene. Trimming cost V 0 bases and J 1 base, with 13 bases left between them. Germline V CDR1 and CDR2: KGHSH, LQKENI. This CDR3 comprises 17 residues. CDR3 nucleotide sequence: TGTGCCAGCTCACCACCAAACTGGGATGGTTCCTACAATGAGCAGTTCTTC. Its translation is CASSPPNWDGSYNEQFF.

This chain joins TRBV13 and TRBJ2-1; 8 bases are a match to TRBD1. The CDR3 is 15 amino acids. V shed 5 bases, J shed 8 bases, and the junction held 11 bases outside the gene matches. Per the germline V gene, CDR1 is PRHDT and CDR2 is FYEKMQ (reference sequence). The CDR3 region has the DNA TGTGCCAGCAGCGGAAATCAGGGGGCAGTTTATGAGCAGTTCTTC. Residues: CASSGNQGAVYEQFF.

This clone occurred a few times. The rearrangement links TRBV7-8 to TRBJ2-6; D may be TRBD1 (6 bases). The CDR3 runs to 17 residues. The V end lost 0 bases, the J end lost 1 base, and 10 bases lay between the germline ends. Germline values: CDR1 SGHVS, CDR2 FQNEAQ. CDR3 loop: CASSLASGDSGANVLTF. CDR3 nucleotides: TGTGCCAGCAGCTTAGCTTCAGGGGATTCTGGGGCCAACGTCCTGACTTTC.

This CDR3 reads CSAGRANTEAFF. DNA for the CDR3: TGCAGCGCAGGCCGGGCAAACACTGAAGCTTTCTTT. V gene TRBV29-1 combines with J gene TRBJ1-1; no clear D. The CDR3 covers 12 residues. Deletions cut 7 bases from V and 2 bases from J, with 11 bases between. The germline V gene encodes CDR1 SQVTM and CDR2 ANQGSEA.

The rearrangement links TRBV7-6 to TRBJ1-1; 7 positions agree with TRBD1. With V trimmed by 0 bases and J by 0 bases, 4 bases remained unmatched. Germline V gene lookup returns CDR1 SGHVS and CDR2 FNYEAQ. This CDR3 region has 16 residues. CDR3 sequence (DNA): TGTGCCAGCAGCTTAGCTGAGGGACAGATGAACACTGAAGCTTTCTTT. Encoded protein: CASSLAEGQMNTEAFF.

The chain has TRBV27 and TRBJ2-2, with no clear D. Germline V gene lookup returns CDR1 MNHEY and CDR2 SMNVEV (reference sequence). Deletions cut 5 bases from V and 6 bases from J, with 10 bases between. This CDR3 region has 13 residues. CDR3 in DNA: TGTGCCAGCAGTATCGGACCAGCCGGGGAGCTGTTTTTT. Protein: CASSIGPAGELFF.

This chain links TRBV14 with TRBJ2-7; 8 nucleotides line up with TRBD1. J gave up 5 bases and V 4 bases, and 7 bases lay outside the gene matches. CDR1 is SGHDN, CDR2 FVKESK, per germline. This CDR3 region has 14 residues. CDR3 nucleotides: TGTGCCAGCAGCCCGGACAGGGTGGACGACGAGCAGTACTTC. It codes for CASSPDRVDDEQYF. Drawing the rest from reference TRBV14 and TRBJ2-7, the complete variable domain is EAGVTQFPSHSVIEKGQTVTLRCDPISGHDNLYWYRRVMGKEIKFLLHFVKESKQDESGMPNNRFLAERTGGTYSTLKVQPAELEDSGVYFCASSPDRVDDEQYFGPGTRLTVT.

This chain connects TRBV7-2 to TRBJ1-5; D unresolved. CDR1 and CDR2 from the germline V gene are SGHTA and FQGNSA. V gave up 8 bases and J gave up 0 bases, with 14 bases separating them. The CDR3 length is 15 residues. This chain's CDR3 is CASLSTPDSNQPQHF. The CDR3 nucleotides are TGTGCCAGCCTGTCGACACCGGATAGCAATCAGCCCCAGCATTTT. The full variable domain, with the rest looked up from reference TRBV7-2 and TRBJ1-5, is GAGVSQSPSNKVTEKGKDVELRCDPISGHTALYWYRQSLGQGLEFLIYFQGNSAPDKSGLPSDRFSAERTGGSVSTLTIQRTQQEDSAVYLCASLSTPDSNQPQHFGDGTRLSIL.

This clone was counted only a few times. For the CDR3, the DNA is TGTGCCAGCAGTGGGACAGGAACCGGGAACACTGAAGCTTTCTTT. The encoded protein is CASSGTGTGNTEAFF. This chain uses TRBV27 with TRBJ1-1; 8 nucleotides agree with TRBD1. Germline V gives CDR1 MNHEY, CDR2 SMNVEV (reference sequence). The CDR3 is made up of 15 amino acids. The J segment lost 1 base and the V segment lost 5 bases, leaving 6 bases of the junction unmatched.

This chain links TRBV6-5 with TRBJ2-7, with D possibly being TRBD1 or TRBD2 (5 bases each). Trimming took off 0 bases at V and 3 bases at J, with 15 bases between the two ends. The germline V gene has CDR1 MNHEY and CDR2 SVGAGI. The CDR3 runs to 16 residues. The chain's CDR3 is CASSYSSGSIDYEQYF. DNA for the CDR3: TGTGCCAGCAGTTACTCATCAGGGAGTATTGACTACGAGCAGTACTTC.

The chain recombines TRBV14 with TRBJ1-1; unclear D gene. The CDR3 has 14 residues. V dropped 1 base and J dropped 6 bases, with 12 bases sitting between them. CDR1 is SGHDN, CDR2 FVKESK, per germline. CDR3 in DNA: TGTGCCAGCAGCCAAGTAAGTTGGACCGCTGAAGCTTTCTTT. Translating gives CASSQVSWTAEAFF.

This clone was recorded only once. This chain uses TRBV30 with TRBJ2-7; D may be TRBD1 (6 bases). V was trimmed by 2 bases and J by 1 base, leaving 12 bases between them. Germline values: CDR1 GTSNPN, CDR2 SVGIG (reference sequence). CDR3 length: 14 amino acids. The CDR3 sequence: CAWSTRDKSYEQYF. As DNA, the CDR3 is TGTGCCTGGAGTACACGGGACAAATCCTACGAGCAGTACTTC. Full variable domain (remainder filled in from reference TRBV30 and TRBJ2-7): SQTIHQWPATLVQPVGSPLSLECTVEGTSNPNLYWYRQAAGRGLQLLFYSVGIGQISSEVPQNLSASRPQDRQFILSSKKLLLSDSGFYLCAWSTRDKSYEQYFGPGTRLTVT.

The sample holds a few counts of this clone. The V call is TRBV6-5, the J call TRBJ2-2; D unclear. Germline CDR1 MNHEY, CDR2 SVGAGI. Trimming left V 6 bases short and J 2 bases short, with 7 bases between. This CDR3 has 13 residues. This CDR3 is CASSDPNTGELFF. The CDR3, as DNA: TGTGCCAGCAGCGATCCTAACACCGGGGAGCTGTTTTTT.

This sequence joins TRBV27 and TRBJ1-6; D might be TRBD1 (5 bases). This CDR3 contains 13 residues. Germline CDR1 and CDR2: MNHEY and SMNVEV (reference sequence). V was shortened by 2 bases and J by 8 bases, with 7 bases between the two germline ends. Here the CDR3 DNA reads TGTGCCAGCAGTTTACGGGGGGATTCACCCCTCCACTTT. Translation gives CASSLRGDSPLHF.

V usage is TRBV29-1 and J usage is TRBJ2-7; D ambiguous. Germline loops: CDR1 SQVTM, CDR2 ANQGSEA. This CDR3 comprises 13 residues. Trimming pared 6 bases from V and 0 bases from J, leaving 12 bases between. The CDR3 spells CSVVRPNSYEQYF. In DNA, the CDR3 is TGCAGCGTAGTTAGGCCAAACTCCTACGAGCAGTACTTC.

The CDR3 spells CASSETGQGETQYF. DNA of the CDR3: TGTGCCAGCAGTGAAACGGGACAGGGGGAGACCCAGTACTTC. The rearrangement links TRBV25-1 to TRBJ2-5, with 10 bases aligning to TRBD1. Germline V gives CDR1 MGHDK, CDR2 SYGVNS. Losses at the gene ends were 2 bases for V and 5 bases for J; bases not matched to a gene: 2. The CDR3 is 14 amino acids.

The chain carries TRBV7-9 and TRBJ2-7, with D possibly TRBD1 on 6 matching bases. Trimming left V 1 base short and J 2 bases short, with 15 bases between. Germline V gene data show CDR1 as SEHNR and CDR2 as FQNEAQ (reference sequence). There are 16 residues in the CDR3. The CDR3 sequence is CASSLGRQGPTYEQYF. In DNA form, the CDR3 reads TGTGCCAGCAGCTTAGGACGGCAGGGGCCCACCTACGAGCAGTACTTC.

This clone was counted between two and nine times. This sequence joins TRBV7-2 and TRBJ2-2; D perhaps matches TRBD2 (6 bases). Germline assignment: CDR1 SGHTA and CDR2 FQGNSA. Trimming stripped 4 bases from V and 5 bases from J, with 14 bases between. The CDR3 is made up of 15 amino acids. The CDR3 DNA follows: TGTGCCAGCAGCTCCCCAGCGGCGGGGACCGGGGAGCTGTTTTTT. Translated: CASSSPAAGTGELFF.

The chain combines TRBV7-9 with TRBJ1-1, with D possibly matching TRBD1 (6 bases). V lost 8 bases to trimming and J lost 7 bases, with 17 bases between them. Germline CDR1 and CDR2: SEHNR and FQNEAQ (reference sequence). The CDR3 is 13 amino acids. This CDR3 reads CASGRDNMGEAFF. CDR3 DNA: TGTGCCAGCGGCCGGGACAACATGGGTGAAGCTTTCTTT.